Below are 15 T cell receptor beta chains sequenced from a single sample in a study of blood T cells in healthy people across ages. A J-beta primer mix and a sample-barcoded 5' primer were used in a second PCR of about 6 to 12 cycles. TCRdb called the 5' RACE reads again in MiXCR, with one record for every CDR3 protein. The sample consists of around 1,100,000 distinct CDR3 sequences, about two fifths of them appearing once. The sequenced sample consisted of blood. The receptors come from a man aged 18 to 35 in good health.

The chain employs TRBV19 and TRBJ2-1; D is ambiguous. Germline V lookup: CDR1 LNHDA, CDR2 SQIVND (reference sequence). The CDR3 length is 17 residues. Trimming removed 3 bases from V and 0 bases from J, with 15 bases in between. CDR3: CASSMKGGIFSYNEQFF. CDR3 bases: TGTGCCAGTAGTATGAAGGGTGGCATCTTCTCCTACAATGAGCAGTTCTTC.

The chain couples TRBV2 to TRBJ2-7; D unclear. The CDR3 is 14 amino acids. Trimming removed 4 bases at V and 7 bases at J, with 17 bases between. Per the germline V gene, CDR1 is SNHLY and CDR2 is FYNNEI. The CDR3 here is CASSADSSYNEQYF. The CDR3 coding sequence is TGTGCCAGCAGTGCGGATAGCTCCTACAATGAGCAGTACTTC.

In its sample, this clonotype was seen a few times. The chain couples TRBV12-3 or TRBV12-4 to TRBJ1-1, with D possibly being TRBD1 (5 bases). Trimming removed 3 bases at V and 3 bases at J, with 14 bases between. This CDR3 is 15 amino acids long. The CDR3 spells CASSFRGIVDTEAFF. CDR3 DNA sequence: TGTGCCAGCAGTTTTCGGGGGATTGTGGACACTGAAGCTTTCTTT.

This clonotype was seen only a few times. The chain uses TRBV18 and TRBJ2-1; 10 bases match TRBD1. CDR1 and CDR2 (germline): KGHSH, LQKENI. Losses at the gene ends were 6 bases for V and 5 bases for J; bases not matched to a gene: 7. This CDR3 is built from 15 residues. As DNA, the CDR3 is TGTGCCAGCTCTCGAACCGGGACAGGGGACAATGAGCAGTTCTTC. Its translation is CASSRTGTGDNEQFF. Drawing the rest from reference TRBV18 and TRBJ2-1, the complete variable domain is NAGVMQNPRHLVRRRGQEARLRCSPMKGHSHVYWYRQLPEEGLKFMVYLQKENIIDESGMPKERFSAEFPKEGPSILRIQQVVRGDSAAYFCASSRTGTGDNEQFFGPGTRLTVL.

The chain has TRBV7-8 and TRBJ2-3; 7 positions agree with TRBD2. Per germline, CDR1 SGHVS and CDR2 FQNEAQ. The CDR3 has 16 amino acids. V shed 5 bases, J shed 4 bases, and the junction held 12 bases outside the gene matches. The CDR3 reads CASSASPAGSADTQYF. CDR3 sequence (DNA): TGTGCCAGCAGCGCCAGCCCAGCGGGGAGCGCAGATACGCAGTATTTT.

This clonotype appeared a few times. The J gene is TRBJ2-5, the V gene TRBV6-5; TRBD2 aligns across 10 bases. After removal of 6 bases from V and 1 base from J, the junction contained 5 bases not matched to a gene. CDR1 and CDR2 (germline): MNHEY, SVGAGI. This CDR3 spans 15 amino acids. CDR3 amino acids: CASSPSGSLQETQYF. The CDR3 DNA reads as TGTGCCAGCAGCCCTAGCGGGAGCCTCCAAGAGACCCAGTACTTC.

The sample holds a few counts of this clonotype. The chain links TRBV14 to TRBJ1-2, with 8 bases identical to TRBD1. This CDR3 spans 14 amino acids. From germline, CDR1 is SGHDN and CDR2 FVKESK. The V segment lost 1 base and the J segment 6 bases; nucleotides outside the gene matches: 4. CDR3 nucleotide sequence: TGTGCCAGCAGCCAAGGGACAGGGTATAATGGCTACACCTTC. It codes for CASSQGTGYNGYTF. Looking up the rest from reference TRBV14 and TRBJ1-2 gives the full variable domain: EAGVTQFPSHSVIEKGQTVTLRCDPISGHDNLYWYRRVMGKEIKFLLHFVKESKQDESGMPNNRFLAERTGGTYSTLKVQPAELEDSGVYFCASSQGTGYNGYTFGSGTRLTVV.

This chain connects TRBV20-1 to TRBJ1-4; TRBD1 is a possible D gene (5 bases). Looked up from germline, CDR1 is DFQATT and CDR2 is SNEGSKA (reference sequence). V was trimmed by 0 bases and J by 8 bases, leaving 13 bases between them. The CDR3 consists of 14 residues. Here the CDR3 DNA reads TGCAGTGCTAGAGATCTCCGGGGGAACGAAAAACTGTTTTTT. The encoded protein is CSARDLRGNEKLFF.

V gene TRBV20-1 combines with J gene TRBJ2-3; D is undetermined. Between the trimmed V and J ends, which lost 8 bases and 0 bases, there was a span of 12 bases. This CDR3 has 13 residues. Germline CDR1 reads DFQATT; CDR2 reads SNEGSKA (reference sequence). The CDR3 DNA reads TGCAGTCCTCAGCTTTCTAGCACAGATACGCAGTATTTT. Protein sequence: CSPQLSSTDTQYF.

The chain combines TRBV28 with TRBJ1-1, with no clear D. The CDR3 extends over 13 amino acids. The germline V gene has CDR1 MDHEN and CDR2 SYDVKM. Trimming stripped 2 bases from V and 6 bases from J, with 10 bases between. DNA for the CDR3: TGTGCCAGCAGTTTAATTGTGCAGGCTGAAGCTTTCTTT. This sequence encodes CASSLIVQAEAFF.

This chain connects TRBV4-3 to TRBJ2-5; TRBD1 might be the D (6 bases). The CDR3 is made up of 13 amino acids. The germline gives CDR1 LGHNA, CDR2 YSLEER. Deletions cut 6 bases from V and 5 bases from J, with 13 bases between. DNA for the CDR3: TGCGCCAGCAGTGGACAGCTTTGGGAGACCCAGTACTTC. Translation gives CASSGQLWETQYF.

This CDR3 reads CASSYRGLEKLFF. DNA of the CDR3: TGTGCCAGCAGTTATAGGGGGCTGGAAAAACTGTTTTTT. The chain combines TRBV6-6 with TRBJ1-4; TRBD1 matches at 7 bases. Germline CDR1 and CDR2: MNHNY and SVGAGI (reference sequence). The junction had 3 bases not matched to a gene; V was cut back by 3 bases and J by 8 bases. The CDR3 has 13 residues.

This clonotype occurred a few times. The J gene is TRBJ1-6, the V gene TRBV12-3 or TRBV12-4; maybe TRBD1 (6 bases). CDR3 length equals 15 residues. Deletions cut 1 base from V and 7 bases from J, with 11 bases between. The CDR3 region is CASSLGAGVNSPLHF. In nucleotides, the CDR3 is TGTGCCAGCAGTTTAGGGGCAGGGGTCAATTCACCCCTCCACTTT.

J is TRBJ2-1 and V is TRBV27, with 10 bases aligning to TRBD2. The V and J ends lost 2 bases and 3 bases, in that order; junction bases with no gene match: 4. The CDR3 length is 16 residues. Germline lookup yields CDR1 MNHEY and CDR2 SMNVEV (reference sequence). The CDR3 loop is CASSLRTSGIYNEQFF. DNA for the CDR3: TGTGCCAGCAGTTTACGGACTAGCGGAATCTACAATGAGCAGTTCTTC.

The chain's CDR3 is CASSLWGATEAFF. CDR3 DNA: TGTGCCAGCAGTTTGTGGGGGGCCACTGAAGCTTTCTTT. The chain joins TRBV27 to TRBJ1-1; TRBD1 is a possible D gene (6 bases). Germline values: CDR1 MNHEY, CDR2 SMNVEV (reference sequence). Trimming left V 3 bases short and J 4 bases short, with 9 bases between. CDR3 length equals 13 residues.